The clone carrying this T cell receptor (beta chain) was counted many times. Antigen unknown. The sample belongs to a study of T-cell reconstitution after alpha-beta-depleted transplantation in children. Library preparation (for TCRbeta) was performed with unique molecular identifiers. One entry per CDR3 protein, called by TCRdb with MiXCR from the PCR reads. The sample has approximately 190,000 distinct CDR3 sequences; approximately 8% are singletons. V was clipped by 6 bases and J by 3 bases; unmatched bases: 8. The CDR3 covers 14 residues. The germline V gene has CDR1 SQVTM and CDR2 ANQGSEA. Findings and caveats of the study: Where some patients showed high TCRbeta diversity at day 60, it came from recipient T cells and thymic progenitors that had survived. Among T cells one year after transplant, newly produced cells accounted for most counts and diversity. Reported findings indicate that, about two months after transplant, alpha-beta T cells came from several hundred expanded clones, which were derived from non-depleted graft cells.

This sequence originates from a male patient aged 2-9 years who had a stem cell transplant for acute myeloid leukemia, so the T cells may come from the graft donor. The rearrangement links TRBV29-1 to TRBJ2-3; TRBD1 agrees at 8 bases. This specimen consisted of PBMCs, mostly from graft donor cells, obtained 360 days after TCRalphabeta/CD19-depleted stem cell transplant. The CDR3 nucleotides are TGCAGCGTGAGACAGGGGTCCTCGACAGATACGCAGTATTTT. As protein: CSVRQGSSTDTQYF.